This TCR beta chain was sequenced for a study of blood T cell repertoires in COVID-19. As for the study in general: T cells, B-cell-depleted T cells, or PBMCs provided the cDNA or gDNA that served as material.

On this clone: Other DNA variants within this sample encode the same CDR3.

Per the study methods: Cell counts per sample came from amplifying reference gene primers. Clones were read by immunoSEQ multiplex PCR, and TCRdb kept only the in-frame ones, dropping some. The DNA was the basis for D and trimming; V, J and clone size are from that table. The sample yields over 300,000 clones, more than 70% seen once. The germline V and J ends were trimmed by 4 bases and 1 base, with 8 bases remaining between them. Germline CDR1 is SGHRS and CDR2 is YFSETQ. CDR3 size: 14 residues. The sample consisted of peripheral blood. This chain links TRBV5-1 with TRBJ2-2; possible D gene TRBD1, 5 bases. This TCR came from a man in his forties or fifties with acute or convalescent COVID-19. This CDR3 is CASSPGQNTGELFF. DNA for the CDR3: TGCGCCAGCAGCCCAGGACAGAACACCGGGGAGCTGTTTTTT.